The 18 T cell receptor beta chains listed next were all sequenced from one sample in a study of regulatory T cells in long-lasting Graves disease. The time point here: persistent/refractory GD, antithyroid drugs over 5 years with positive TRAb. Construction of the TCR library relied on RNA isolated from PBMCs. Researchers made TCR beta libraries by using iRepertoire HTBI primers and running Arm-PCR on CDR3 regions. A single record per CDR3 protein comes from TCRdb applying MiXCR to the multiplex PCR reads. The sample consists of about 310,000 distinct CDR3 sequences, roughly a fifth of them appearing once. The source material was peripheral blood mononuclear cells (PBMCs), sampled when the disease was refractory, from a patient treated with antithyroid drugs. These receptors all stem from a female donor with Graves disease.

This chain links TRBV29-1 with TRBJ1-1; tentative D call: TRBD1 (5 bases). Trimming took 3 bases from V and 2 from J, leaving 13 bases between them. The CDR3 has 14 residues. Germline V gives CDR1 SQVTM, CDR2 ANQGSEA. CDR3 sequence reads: CSVEAGNFNTEAFF. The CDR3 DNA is TGCAGCGTTGAGGCAGGGAACTTCAACACTGAAGCTTTCTTT.

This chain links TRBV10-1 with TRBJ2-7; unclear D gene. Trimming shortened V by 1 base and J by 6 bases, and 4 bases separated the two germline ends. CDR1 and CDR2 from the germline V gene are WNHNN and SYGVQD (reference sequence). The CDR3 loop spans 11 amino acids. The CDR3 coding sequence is TGCGCCAGCAGTGAGTTCAGCGAGCAGTACTTC. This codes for CASSEFSEQYF.

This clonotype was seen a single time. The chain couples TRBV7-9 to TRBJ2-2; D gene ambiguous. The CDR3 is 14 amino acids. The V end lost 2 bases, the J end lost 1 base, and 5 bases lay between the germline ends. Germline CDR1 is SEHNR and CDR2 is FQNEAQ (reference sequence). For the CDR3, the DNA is TGTGCCAGCAGCTTACAGCAGAACACCGGGGAGCTGTTTTTT. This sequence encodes CASSLQQNTGELFF.

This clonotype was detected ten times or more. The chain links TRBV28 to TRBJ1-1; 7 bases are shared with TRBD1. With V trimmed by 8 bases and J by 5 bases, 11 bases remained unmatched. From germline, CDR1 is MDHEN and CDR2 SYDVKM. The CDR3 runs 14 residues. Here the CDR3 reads CASVGDRAVTEAFF. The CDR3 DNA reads TGTGCCAGCGTAGGCGACAGGGCTGTTACTGAAGCTTTCTTT.

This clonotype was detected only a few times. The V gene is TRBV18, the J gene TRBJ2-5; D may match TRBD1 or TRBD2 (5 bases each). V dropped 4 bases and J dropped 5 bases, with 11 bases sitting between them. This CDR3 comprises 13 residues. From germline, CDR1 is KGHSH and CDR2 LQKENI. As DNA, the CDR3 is TGTGCCAGCTCACTCGGGACCCGGGAGACCCAGTACTTC. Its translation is CASSLGTRETQYF.

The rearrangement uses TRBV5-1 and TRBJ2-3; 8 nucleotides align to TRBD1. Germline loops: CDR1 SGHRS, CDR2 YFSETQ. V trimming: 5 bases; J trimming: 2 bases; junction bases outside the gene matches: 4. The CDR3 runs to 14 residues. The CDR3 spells CASRWTGNTDTQYF. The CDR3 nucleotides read TGCGCCAGCAGATGGACAGGGAACACAGATACGCAGTATTTT.

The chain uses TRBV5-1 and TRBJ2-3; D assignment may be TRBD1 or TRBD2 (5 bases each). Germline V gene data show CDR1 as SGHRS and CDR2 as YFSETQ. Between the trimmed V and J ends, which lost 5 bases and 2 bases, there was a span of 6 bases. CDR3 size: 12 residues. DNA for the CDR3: TGCGCCAGCAGGGGGGACACAGATACGCAGTATTTT. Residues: CASRGDTDTQYF.

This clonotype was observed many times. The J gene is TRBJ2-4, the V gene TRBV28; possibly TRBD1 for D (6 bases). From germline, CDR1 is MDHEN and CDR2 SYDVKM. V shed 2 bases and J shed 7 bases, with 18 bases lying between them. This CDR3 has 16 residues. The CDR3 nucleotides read TGTGCCAGCAGTTTAGTAACCGGGACAACGAGGAACATTCAGTACTTC. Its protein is CASSLVTGTTRNIQYF.

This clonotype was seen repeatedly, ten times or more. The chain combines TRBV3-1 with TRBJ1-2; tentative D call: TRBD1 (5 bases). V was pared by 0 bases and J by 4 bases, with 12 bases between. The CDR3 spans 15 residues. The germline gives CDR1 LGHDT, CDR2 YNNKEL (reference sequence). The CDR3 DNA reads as TGTGCCAGCAGCCAAGATCTAGGTGGGGGCTATGGCTACACCTTC. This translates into CASSQDLGGGYGYTF.

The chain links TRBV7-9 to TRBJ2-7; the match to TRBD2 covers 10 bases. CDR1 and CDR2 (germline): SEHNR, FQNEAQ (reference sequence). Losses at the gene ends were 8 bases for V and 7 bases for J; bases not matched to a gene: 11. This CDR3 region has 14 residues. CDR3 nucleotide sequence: TGTGCCAGCGGTCGTTTTACTAGCGGGAATGAGCAGTACTTC. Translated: CASGRFTSGNEQYF.

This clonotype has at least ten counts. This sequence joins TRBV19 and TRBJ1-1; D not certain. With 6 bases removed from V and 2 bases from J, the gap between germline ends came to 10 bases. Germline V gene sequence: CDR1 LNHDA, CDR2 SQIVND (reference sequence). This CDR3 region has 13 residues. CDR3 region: CASRQHSNTEAFF. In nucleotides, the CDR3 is TGTGCCAGTAGACAACACAGCAACACTGAAGCTTTCTTT.

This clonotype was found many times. CDR3 DNA sequence: TGTGCCTGGAGTGTCTCCAGCTCCTACGAGCAGTACTTC. Amino acids: CAWSVSSSYEQYF. The rearrangement joins TRBV30 to TRBJ2-7; no definite D call. The CDR3 has 13 residues. V lost 0 bases and J lost 0, with 6 bases in between. From germline, CDR1 is GTSNPN and CDR2 SVGIG (reference sequence).

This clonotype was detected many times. CDR3 coding DNA: TGCAGCGTTGGGGCAGGGAATGAAAAACTGTTTTTT. Translated: CSVGAGNEKLFF. V usage is TRBV29-1 and J usage is TRBJ1-4, with D tentatively TRBD1 (5 bases). V was pared by 4 bases and J by 5 bases, with 8 bases between. There are 12 residues in the CDR3. CDR1 is SQVTM, CDR2 ANQGSEA, per germline.

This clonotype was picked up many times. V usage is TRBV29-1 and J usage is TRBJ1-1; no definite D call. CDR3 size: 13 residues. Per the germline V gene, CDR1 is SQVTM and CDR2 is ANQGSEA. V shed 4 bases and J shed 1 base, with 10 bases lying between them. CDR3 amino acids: CSVVPQQNTEAFF. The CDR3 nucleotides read TGCAGCGTTGTGCCTCAGCAGAACACTGAAGCTTTCTTT.

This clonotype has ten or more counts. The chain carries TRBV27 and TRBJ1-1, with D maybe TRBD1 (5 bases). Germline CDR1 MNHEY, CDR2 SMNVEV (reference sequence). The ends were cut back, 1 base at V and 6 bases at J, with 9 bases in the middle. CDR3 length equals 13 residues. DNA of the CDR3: TGTGCCAGCAGTTTATTGGCGGGACCTGAAGCTTTCTTT. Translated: CASSLLAGPEAFF.

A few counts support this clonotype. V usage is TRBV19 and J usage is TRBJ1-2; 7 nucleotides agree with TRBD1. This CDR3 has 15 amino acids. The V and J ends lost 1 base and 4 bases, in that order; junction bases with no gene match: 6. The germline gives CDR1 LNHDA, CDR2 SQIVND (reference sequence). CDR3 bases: TGTGCCAGTAGTATAGGTCAGGGACAGATCTATGGCTACACCTTC. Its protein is CASSIGQGQIYGYTF.

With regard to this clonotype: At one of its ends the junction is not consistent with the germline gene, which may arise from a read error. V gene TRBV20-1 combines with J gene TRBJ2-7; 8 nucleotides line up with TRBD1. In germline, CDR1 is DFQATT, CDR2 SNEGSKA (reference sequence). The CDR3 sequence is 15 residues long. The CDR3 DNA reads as TGCAGTACTAGACTCAGTCGCGGGACAGGCGACGAGCAGTACTTC. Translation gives CSTRLSRGTGDEQYF.

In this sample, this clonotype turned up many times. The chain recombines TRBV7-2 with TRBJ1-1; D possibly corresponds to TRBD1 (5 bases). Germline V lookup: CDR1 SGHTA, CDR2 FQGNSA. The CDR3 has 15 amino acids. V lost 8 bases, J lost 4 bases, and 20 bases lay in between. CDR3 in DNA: TGTGCCAGCCGAGATACAAGGGGCTCGGGCACTGAAGCTTTCTTT. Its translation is CASRDTRGSGTEAFF.